This section outlines one T cell receptor beta chain sequence together with its context. The antigen is unknown. The CDR3 is made up of 16 amino acids. V was cut by 3 bases and J by 5 bases, with 20 bases left in between. Germline CDR1 LNHDA, CDR2 SQIVND (reference sequence). The sample belongs to a study of cytomegalovirus exposure and HLA in healthy donors. The PCR had 60 Vbeta and 13 Jbeta primers. Only in-frame clones appear in the TCRdb table, and some are missing; sequencing was by immunoSEQ multiplex PCR. The data contain roughly 160,000 clones, 85% of them seen just once; the ten biggest clones take up 1%. General study findings and limits: Association of a missense DCLRE1C variant with TCR beta V- and J-gene trimming was reported in a later analysis. Confirmation was obtained in vitro that a few CMV-associated chains are specific for CMV antigens. As a later analysis showed, several of the most significant clusters appeared to be linked to common viral pathogens.

The TCR sequence derives from a boy aged 2 to 10 in good health and CMV-seronegative. Input material: PBMCs. The V call is TRBV19, the J call TRBJ2-7; D may be TRBD2 (7 bases). The CDR3 here is CASSMGGAGEGHEQYF. In DNA form, the CDR3 reads TGTGCCAGTAGTATGGGTGGGGCAGGGGAGGGCCACGAGCAGTACTTC. Full variable domain (missing parts from reference TRBV19 and TRBJ2-7): DGGITQSPKYLFRKEGQNVTLSCEQNLNHDAMYWYRQDPGQGLRLIYYSQIVNDFQKGDIAEGYSVSREKKESFPLTVTSAQKNPTAFYLCASSMGGAGEGHEQYFGPGTRLTVT.